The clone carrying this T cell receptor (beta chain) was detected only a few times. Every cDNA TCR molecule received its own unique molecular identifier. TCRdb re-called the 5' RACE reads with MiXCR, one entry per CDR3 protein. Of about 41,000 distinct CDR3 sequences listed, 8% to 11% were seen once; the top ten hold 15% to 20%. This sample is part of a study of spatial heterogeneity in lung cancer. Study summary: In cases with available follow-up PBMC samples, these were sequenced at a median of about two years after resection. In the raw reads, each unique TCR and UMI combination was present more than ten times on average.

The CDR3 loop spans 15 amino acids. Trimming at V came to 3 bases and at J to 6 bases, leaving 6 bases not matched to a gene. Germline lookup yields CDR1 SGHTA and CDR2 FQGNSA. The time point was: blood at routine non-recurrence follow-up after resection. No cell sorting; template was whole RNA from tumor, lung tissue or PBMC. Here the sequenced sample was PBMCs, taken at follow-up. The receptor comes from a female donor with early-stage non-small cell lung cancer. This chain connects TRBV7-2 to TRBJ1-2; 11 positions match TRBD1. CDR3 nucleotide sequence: TGTGCCAGCAGCTTTCGGACAGGGGGCGCGGATGGCTACACCTTC. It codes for CASSFRTGGADGYTF.